These 14 T cell receptor beta chains share one sample of origin, sequenced in a study of blood T cell repertoires in COVID-19. Sequencing used immunoSEQ multiplex PCR; TCRdb keeps in-frame clones, though not all of them. The sample includes 250,000 to 350,000 clones, approximately 86% seen only once; the top ten take around 2.1%. Sequencing was performed on peripheral blood. The receptor source for this set is a woman in her twenties or thirties who had recovered from COVID-19.

By share of the sample, this clone is medium-sized. J is TRBJ1-2 and V is TRBV28; possible D gene TRBD1, 6 bases. CDR3 length: 14 residues. Germline V gene data show CDR1 as MDHEN and CDR2 as SYDVKM. The germline V and J ends were trimmed by 3 bases and 8 bases, with 16 bases remaining between them. The CDR3 sequence: CASSFFRDGGGYTF. Written as DNA, the CDR3 is TGTGCCAGCAGTTTTTTCAGGGATGGGGGCGGCTACACCTTC.

V is TRBV16 and J is TRBJ2-7; unclear D gene. The ends were cut back, 2 bases at V and 4 bases at J, with 6 bases in the middle. CDR3 length equals 12 residues. Germline V CDR1 and CDR2: KGHSY, FQNENV. CDR3 amino acids: CASSQTAYEQYF. CDR3 in DNA: TGTGCCAGCAGCCAAACTGCTTACGAGCAGTACTTC. The full variable domain, rest sourced from reference TRBV16 and TRBJ2-7, is GEEVAQTPKHLVRGEGQKAKLYCAPIKGHSYVFWYQQVLKNEFKFLISFQNENVFDETGMPKERFSAKCLPNSPCSLEIQATKLEDSAVYFCASSQTAYEQYFGPGTRLTVT.

The chain joins TRBV9 to TRBJ2-2; D gene uncertain. The CDR3 has 12 amino acids. With 3 bases removed from V and 4 bases from J, the gap between germline ends came to 4 bases. Germline values: CDR1 SGDLS, CDR2 YYNGEE. The CDR3 DNA sequence: TGTGCCAGCAGCGCCCTCACCGGGGAGCTGTTTTTT. Translated: CASSALTGELFF.

The J gene is TRBJ2-3, the V gene TRBV7-6, with 8 bases identical to TRBD2. This CDR3 is 17 amino acids long. V lost 5 bases, J lost 4 bases, and 14 bases stayed unmatched. Looked up from germline, CDR1 is SGHVS and CDR2 is FNYEAQ. The CDR3 spells CASSPWWEREFPDTQYF. The CDR3, as DNA: TGTGCCAGCAGCCCTTGGTGGGAGCGGGAGTTCCCAGATACGCAGTATTTT.

The rearrangement uses TRBV19 and TRBJ2-1; a possible D gene is TRBD2 (5 bases). CDR1 LNHDA and CDR2 SQIVND come from the germline V gene (reference sequence). The germline V and J ends were trimmed by 5 bases and 7 bases, with 12 bases remaining between them. This CDR3 contains 13 residues. The CDR3 protein is CASSVAGFNEQFF. In DNA, the CDR3 is TGTGCCAGTAGTGTTGCGGGTTTTAATGAGCAGTTCTTC.

The CDR3 DNA is TGCGCCAGCAGTGAGTCATTTATGGAGAACTATGGCTACACCTTC. Translated: CASSESFMENYGYTF. This chain joins TRBV10-1 and TRBJ1-2; D gene uncertain. Trimming shortened V by 0 bases and J by 2 bases, and 10 bases separated the two germline ends. CDR3 length equals 15 residues. Germline V gene sequence: CDR1 WNHNN, CDR2 SYGVQD (reference sequence).

This clone was recorded only once. The V gene is TRBV6-5, the J gene TRBJ2-1, with 10 bases that match TRBD2. CDR1 is MNHEY and CDR2 is SVGAGI in the germline V gene. CDR3 length: 15 residues. The V and J ends lost 7 bases and 10 bases, in that order; junction bases with no gene match: 13. CDR3 loop: CASISLSGGLGEQFF. In nucleotides, the CDR3 is TGTGCCAGCATATCCCTTAGCGGGGGGCTGGGGGAGCAGTTCTTC.

The rearrangement links TRBV4-2 to TRBJ1-6, with a weak D call TRBD1 (5 bases). This CDR3 has 17 residues. Between the trimmed V and J ends, which lost 0 bases and 9 bases, there was a span of 18 bases. Looked up from germline, CDR1 is LGHNA and CDR2 is YNFKEQ. The CDR3 bases are TGTGCCAGCAGCCAAGAGGGGCCAAGGTCCGAGACTTCACCCCTCCACTTT. This encodes CASSQEGPRSETSPLHF.

This chain links TRBV11-2 with TRBJ1-5, with TRBD1 as a possible D gene (6 bases). The CDR3 runs 19 residues. Per the germline V gene, CDR1 is SGHAT and CDR2 is FQNNGV. V gave up 5 bases and J gave up 0 bases, with 23 bases separating them. The CDR3 spells CASSPRGSGEKDSNQPQHF. The CDR3 bases are TGTGCCAGCAGCCCTCGAGGCTCAGGGGAGAAGGATAGCAATCAGCCCCAGCATTTT.

The J gene is TRBJ1-1, the V gene TRBV7-3; D not certain. Trimming removed 2 bases at V and 1 base at J, with 11 bases between. Germline V gene lookup returns CDR1 SGHTA and CDR2 FQGTGA. CDR3 length: 15 amino acids. The CDR3 DNA sequence: TGTGCCAGCAGCTTATCGAGGGCTACGAACACTGAAGCTTTCTTT. Residues: CASSLSRATNTEAFF.

This clone was found once. The identical CDR3 is also encoded by other nucleotide sequences in the sample. J is TRBJ1-6 and V is TRBV5-1, with 8 nucleotides matching TRBD1. This CDR3 has 15 residues. Germline V gene data show CDR1 as SGHRS and CDR2 as YFSETQ. V dropped 4 bases and J dropped 6; count of bases not matched to a gene: 6. CDR3 sequence: CASSLGQGGNSPLHF. For the CDR3, the DNA is TGCGCCAGCAGCCTCGGACAGGGCGGTAATTCACCCCTCCACTTT.

V and J are TRBV5-6 and TRBJ2-5, with D perhaps matching TRBD2 (6 bases). CDR1 is SGHDT and CDR2 is YYEEEE in the germline V gene. Trimming removed 0 bases at V and 4 bases at J, with 13 bases between. The CDR3 spans 15 residues. The CDR3 bases are TGTGCCAGCAGCTTGGGGCTAGCGCTCTCAGAGACCCAGTACTTC. It is translated as CASSLGLALSETQYF.

This clone was seen only once. CDR3 in DNA: TGCGCCAGCAGCTTACAGGGGGCTGACACAGATACGCAGTATTTT. It translates to CASSLQGADTDTQYF. The gene calls are TRBV5-1 and TRBJ2-3, with 9 bases identical to TRBD1. CDR1 and CDR2 from the germline V gene are SGHRS and YFSETQ. The CDR3 runs 15 residues. J lost 2 bases, V lost 2 bases, and 3 bases had no gene match.

This clone was observed a single time. The chain employs TRBV2 and TRBJ1-3; D is undetermined. Trimming stripped 4 bases from V and 0 bases from J, with 13 bases between. The CDR3 extends over 16 amino acids. Germline V lookup: CDR1 SNHLY, CDR2 FYNNEI. CDR3 sequence: CASSANDLSSGNTIYF. Here the CDR3 DNA reads TGTGCCAGCAGTGCTAACGACTTGAGCTCTGGAAACACCATATATTTT.